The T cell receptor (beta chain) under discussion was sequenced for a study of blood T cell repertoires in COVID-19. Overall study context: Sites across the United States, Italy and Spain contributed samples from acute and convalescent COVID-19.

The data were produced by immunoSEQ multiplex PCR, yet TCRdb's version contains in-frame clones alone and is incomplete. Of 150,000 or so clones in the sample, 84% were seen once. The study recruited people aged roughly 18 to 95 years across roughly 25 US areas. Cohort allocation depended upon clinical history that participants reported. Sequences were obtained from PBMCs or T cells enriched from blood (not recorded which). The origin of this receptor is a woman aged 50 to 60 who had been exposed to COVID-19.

The CDR3 nucleotides are TGTGCCAGCAGCCCACGCCCGGGGACTAGCGGGAGGACCAACCAAGAGACCCAGTACTTC. Translated: CASSPRPGTSGRTNQETQYF. This chain joins TRBV11-3 and TRBJ2-5; TRBD2 matches at 15 bases. The trim removed 5 bases at V and 0 bases at J, leaving 13 bases unmatched. Germline V lookup: CDR1 SGHNT, CDR2 YENEEA. The CDR3 is 20 residues long.